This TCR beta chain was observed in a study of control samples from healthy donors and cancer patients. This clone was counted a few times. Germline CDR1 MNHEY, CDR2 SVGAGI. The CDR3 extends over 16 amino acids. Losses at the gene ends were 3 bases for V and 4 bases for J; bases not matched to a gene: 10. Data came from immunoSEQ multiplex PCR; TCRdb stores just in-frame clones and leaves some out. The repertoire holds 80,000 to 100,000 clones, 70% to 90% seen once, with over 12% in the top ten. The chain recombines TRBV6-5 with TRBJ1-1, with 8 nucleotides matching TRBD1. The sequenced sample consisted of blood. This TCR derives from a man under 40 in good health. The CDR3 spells CASSYQTGAMSTEAFF. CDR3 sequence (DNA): TGTGCCAGCAGTTATCAGACAGGGGCGATGAGCACTGAAGCTTTCTTT.